The rows below give T cell receptor beta chains drawn from one sample of a study of human T cells and chemical hapten exposure. TCRdb re-derived calls from the RACE reads in MiXCR, one entry per CDR3 protein. The sample shows 75,000 to 90,000 distinct CDR3 sequences, about 8% of them seen only once. The sequencing here drew on whole blood, taken in connection with sensitization to the hapten diphenylcyclopropenone (DPC). These receptors were obtained from a woman in her twenties or thirties with alopecia areata. Some clones in this sample may be carry-over from other donors' samples. The CDR3 runs from the conserved cysteine through the conserved F or W. D genes are given only for firm matches. Clone size is not always given. Where it is, it says once, few, many or a class for expanded clones.

16,TRBJ1-6,many,TRBV7-8,-,TGTGCCAGCAGCCTTCGACACCTACCCCAGGAATCACCCCTCCACTTT,CASSLRHLPQESPLHF
14,TRBJ1-1,many,TRBV6-6,-,TGTGCCAGCAGTTACGAAGAGGGGAACACTGAAGCTTTCTTT,CASSYEEGNTEAFF
15,TRBJ1-4,few,TRBV6-1,-,TGTGCCGGCCCCCCGGGACATCGGCCCAATGAAAAACTGTTTTTT,CAGPPGHRPNEKLFF
15,TRBJ2-7,few,TRBV19,TRBD1,TGTGCCAGTAGCCCGGCGGGACAGGGGCCCTACGAGCAGTACTTC,CASSPAGQGPYEQYF
16,TRBJ2-2,many,TRBV5-1,-,TGCGCCAGCAGCTTGAGCGACATGTCGAACACCGGGGAGCTGTTTTTT,CASSLSDMSNTGELFF
13,TRBJ1-6,-,TRBV6-1,-,TGTGCCAGCAGTGAAGTTGCGGGCACACCCCTCCACTTT,CASSEVAGTPLHF
13,TRBJ1-6,many,TRBV3-1,-,TGTGCCAGCAGCCTAGGGGAGAACCCACCCCTCCACTTT,CASSLGENPPLHF
15,TRBJ1-4,few,TRBV5-1,-,TGCGCCAGCAGCGCATCCGGGACGGTTGGAGAAAAACTGTTTTTT,CASSASGTVGEKLFF
14,TRBJ2-1,many,TRBV2,-,TGTGCCAGCACCGGGCCCTACCGACACAATGAGCAGTTCTTC,CASTGPYRHNEQFF
15,TRBJ1-5,many,TRBV5-1,-,TGCGCCAGCAGCTTGGAGGGCAGGGGCGGGCAGCCCCAGCATTTT,CASSLEGRGGQPQHF